This entry lists 26 T cell receptor beta chains sequenced from one sample in a study of cytomegalovirus exposure and HLA in healthy donors. With 60 Vbeta and 13 Jbeta primers, the PCR was carried out. Profiled with immunoSEQ multiplex PCR; TCRdb holds only in-frame clones, not every one. This table has tens of thousands of clones, 72% appearing once. Sample: PBMCs. The receptor set was obtained from a woman aged 45-60 years in good health and CMV-seronegative.

The chain employs TRBV7-9 and TRBJ2-7; 8 bases line up with TRBD1. CDR1 and CDR2 (germline): SEHNR, FQNEAQ (reference sequence). CDR3 length equals 13 residues. Trimming at V came to 5 bases and at J to 2 bases, leaving 2 bases not matched to a gene. CDR3 coding DNA: TGTGCCAGCAGCCGACAGGGGCCCTACGAGCAGTACTTC. Translated: CASSRQGPYEQYF.

This clone was observed a handful of times. V and J are TRBV18 and TRBJ1-5, with 8 positions matching TRBD1. V was pared by 2 bases and J by 0 bases, with 0 bases of the junction left unmatched. CDR1 is KGHSH, CDR2 LQKENI, per germline. There are 15 residues in the CDR3. As DNA, the CDR3 is TGTGCCAGCTCACCAGGGACAGGTAGCAATCAGCCCCAGCATTTT. Translation gives CASSPGTGSNQPQHF.

The chain combines TRBV7-2 with TRBJ2-7, with 10 positions matching TRBD1. J was trimmed by 7 bases and V by 7 bases; bases with no gene match: 10. Germline-derived CDR1 and CDR2 are SGHTA and FQGNSA. The CDR3 is 14 amino acids. CDR3 amino acids: CASTRDRGPEEQYF. CDR3 DNA sequence: TGTGCCAGCACCCGGGACAGGGGACCCGAGGAGCAGTACTTC.

The V and J genes are TRBV6-1 and TRBJ2-1; 8 bases fit TRBD2. CDR3 length equals 15 residues. Germline CDR1 reads MNHNS; CDR2 reads SASEGT. Trimming at V came to 6 bases and at J to 10 bases, leaving 14 bases not matched to a gene. This CDR3 reads CASRSAGAGGDEQFF. Written as DNA, the CDR3 is TGTGCCAGCAGGTCAGCAGGGGCGGGGGGAGACGAGCAGTTCTTC.

This sequence joins TRBV6-6 and TRBJ2-5; 11 bases agree with TRBD1. The ends lost 3 bases at V and 5 bases at J; junction bases unmatched: 8. The CDR3 consists of 16 residues. Germline V gene lookup returns CDR1 MNHNY and CDR2 SVGAGI (reference sequence). CDR3 residues: CASSYPDRGRPETQYF. In nucleotides, the CDR3 is TGTGCCAGCAGTTATCCGGACAGGGGGCGCCCCGAGACCCAGTACTTC.

The V gene is TRBV28, the J gene TRBJ1-1, with D maybe TRBD1 (6 bases). V dropped 5 bases and J dropped 1 base, with 14 bases sitting between them. In germline, CDR1 is MDHEN, CDR2 SYDVKM. This CDR3 is 15 amino acids long. This chain's CDR3 is CASSKGGAGNTEAFF. The CDR3 coding sequence is TGTGCCAGCAGTAAGGGGGGGGCAGGGAACACTGAAGCTTTCTTT.

The chain links TRBV4-3 to TRBJ2-3; 10 nucleotides match TRBD2. Germline V lookup: CDR1 LGHNA, CDR2 YSLEER. With 4 bases clipped from V and 2 bases from J, the junction kept 6 bases outside the gene matches. This CDR3 is built from 16 residues. The CDR3 loop reads CASSRGSGGLTDTQYF. The CDR3 nucleotides read TGCGCCAGCAGCCGGGGTAGCGGGGGGCTCACAGATACGCAGTATTTT.

This clone was detected once. The chain couples TRBV2 to TRBJ1-1, with D hard to call. Trimming removed 5 bases from V and 1 base from J, with 8 bases in between. Germline CDR1 reads SNHLY; CDR2 reads FYNNEI. The CDR3 is made up of 13 amino acids. CDR3 region: CASSSDENTEAFF. The CDR3 nucleotides are TGTGCCAGCAGTAGCGACGAGAACACTGAAGCTTTCTTT.

The rearrangement uses TRBV2 and TRBJ2-5, with TRBD2 identical over 9 bases. V shed 10 bases and J 3 bases; nucleotides not matched to a gene: 12. The germline CDR1 and CDR2 sequences are SNHLY and FYNNEI. There are 15 residues in the CDR3. CDR3 residues: CATSRKASGEETQYF. In DNA form, the CDR3 reads TGTGCCACCTCGCGGAAGGCTAGCGGGGAAGAGACCCAGTACTTC.

A few counts support this clone. The rearrangement uses TRBV7-9 and TRBJ2-2; 9 nucleotides align to TRBD1. V shed 6 bases and J 6 bases; nucleotides not matched to a gene: 11. The CDR3 totals 16 residues. Germline lookup yields CDR1 SEHNR and CDR2 FQNEAQ (reference sequence). CDR3 sequence (DNA): TGTGCCAGCAGTTATACCGGGACAGGGCGATCCGGGGAGCTGTTTTTT. Its translation: CASSYTGTGRSGELFF. The full variable domain, completed using reference TRBV7-9 and TRBJ2-2, is DTGVSQNPRHKITKRGQNVTFRCDPISEHNRLYWYRQTLGQGPEFLTYFQNEAQLEKSRLLSDRFSAERPKGSFSTLEIQRTEQGDSAMYLCASSYTGTGRSGELFFGEGSRLTVL.

This chain connects TRBV19 to TRBJ1-1; TRBD1 matches at 11 bases. V dropped 7 bases and J dropped 4; count of bases not matched to a gene: 5. Germline V gene data show CDR1 as LNHDA and CDR2 as SQIVND (reference sequence). This CDR3 is built from 14 residues. DNA of the CDR3: TGTGCCAGTATCTCCGGGACAGGGGGCACTGAAGCTTTCTTT. This translates into CASISGTGGTEAFF.

The DNA for the CDR3 is TGTGCCAGCAGCCCGGTGCACAGAGGGGGCTCTGGGGCCAACGTCCTGACTTTC. It codes for CASSPVHRGGSGANVLTF. V gene TRBV4-2 combines with J gene TRBJ2-6, with D perhaps TRBD1 (6 bases). The germline V gene has CDR1 LGHNA and CDR2 YNFKEQ. The CDR3 spans 18 residues. Trimming pared 4 bases from V and 0 bases from J, leaving 16 bases between.

The chain combines TRBV19 with TRBJ1-4; tentatively, D is TRBD1 (5 bases). CDR3 length: 15 residues. The V end lost 3 bases, the J end lost 5 bases, and 13 bases lay between the germline ends. From germline, CDR1 is LNHDA and CDR2 SQIVND (reference sequence). CDR3 sequence (DNA): TGTGCCAGTAGTATTGGGGCCGACTTGAATGAAAAACTGTTTTTT. Amino acid sequence: CASSIGADLNEKLFF. Full variable domain (outside the CDR3, taken from reference TRBV19 and TRBJ1-4): DGGITQSPKYLFRKEGQNVTLSCEQNLNHDAMYWYRQDPGQGLRLIYYSQIVNDFQKGDIAEGYSVSREKKESFPLTVTSAQKNPTAFYLCASSIGADLNEKLFFGSGTQLSVL.

The CDR3 coding sequence is TGTGCCAGCAAACAGCTGGGCGAGACCCAGTACTTC. Encoded protein: CASKQLGETQYF. The rearrangement joins TRBV2 to TRBJ2-5; D is uncertain. V dropped 7 bases and J dropped 5 bases, with 11 bases sitting between them. Germline V CDR1 and CDR2: SNHLY, FYNNEI. The CDR3 consists of 12 residues. Together with reference TRBV2 and TRBJ2-5, the CDR3 gives the full variable domain: EPEVTQTPSHQVTQMGQEVILRCVPISNHLYFYWYRQILGQKVEFLVSFYNNEISEKSEIFDDQFSVERPDGSNFTLKIRSTKLEDSAMYFCASKQLGETQYFGPGTRLLVL.

The chain recombines TRBV28 with TRBJ1-5; D is unresolved. CDR1 is MDHEN and CDR2 is SYDVKM in the germline V gene. V was shortened by 2 bases and J by 0 bases, with 8 bases between the two germline ends. There are 15 residues in the CDR3. DNA of the CDR3: TGTGCCAGCAGTTTACAGTCTGGTAGCAATCAGCCCCAGCATTTT. Residues: CASSLQSGSNQPQHF.

This rearrangement joins TRBV27 to TRBJ1-4, with no clear D. V dropped 1 base and J dropped 0 bases, with 9 bases sitting between them. The CDR3 loop spans 16 amino acids. Germline V CDR1 and CDR2: MNHEY, SMNVEV (reference sequence). Here the CDR3 reads CASSLYSHATNEKLFF. In DNA form, the CDR3 reads TGTGCCAGCAGTTTATACAGTCATGCAACTAATGAAAAACTGTTTTTT.

This clone was seen more than once but under ten times. This chain joins TRBV6-1 and TRBJ1-2, with D hard to call. Germline V gene sequence: CDR1 MNHNS, CDR2 SASEGT. The V end lost 3 bases, the J end lost 2 bases, and 13 bases lay between the germline ends. There are 15 residues in the CDR3. This CDR3 is CASSEVQISNYGYTF. The CDR3 DNA sequence: TGTGCCAGCAGTGAGGTCCAGATCTCCAACTATGGCTACACCTTC.

The chain recombines TRBV27 with TRBJ2-7; the match to TRBD2 covers 7 bases. CDR3 length: 16 amino acids. The V and J ends lost 8 bases and 1 base, in that order; junction bases with no gene match: 14. Germline CDR1 reads MNHEY; CDR2 reads SMNVEV (reference sequence). CDR3 protein: CASGPLGGAGSYEQYF. The CDR3 nucleotides are TGTGCCAGCGGTCCCCTGGGGGGAGCGGGGTCCTACGAGCAGTACTTC.

This clone was counted once. This chain uses TRBV28 with TRBJ1-5; 9 bases are shared with TRBD1. The CDR3 has 14 residues. The J segment lost 4 bases and the V segment lost 8 bases, leaving 6 bases of the junction unmatched. Germline values: CDR1 MDHEN, CDR2 SYDVKM. CDR3 sequence: CASLTGQGNQPQHF. The CDR3 coding sequence is TGTGCCAGCTTAACGGGACAGGGTAATCAGCCCCAGCATTTT.

This clone was seen only once. The rearrangement joins TRBV5-1 to TRBJ1-2; TRBD1 is a possible D gene (5 bases). Trimming took off 0 bases at V and 6 bases at J, with 12 bases between the two ends. CDR1 is SGHRS and CDR2 is YFSETQ in the germline V gene. There are 14 residues in the CDR3. In DNA, the CDR3 is TGCGCCAGCAGCTTGGCCAGGGCAGAGGATGGCTACACCTTC. It encodes CASSLARAEDGYTF.

This chain uses TRBV7-9 with TRBJ2-7; no definite D call. CDR3 length: 12 residues. Between the trimmed V and J ends, which lost 6 bases and 7 bases, there was a span of 13 bases. Germline V gene sequence: CDR1 SEHNR, CDR2 FQNEAQ (reference sequence). The CDR3 DNA reads TGTGCCAGCAGGTTAATACAGCAGGAGCAGTACTTC. Encoded protein: CASRLIQQEQYF.

This clone has more than one count but fewer than ten. The chain is built from TRBV7-2 and TRBJ1-1; D possibly corresponds to TRBD1 (5 bases). Germline assignment: CDR1 SGHTA and CDR2 FQGNSA. The CDR3 is 12 residues long. Deletions cut 6 bases from V and 4 bases from J, with 9 bases between. The CDR3 spells CASRMQGTEAFF. In nucleotides, the CDR3 is TGTGCCAGCAGGATGCAGGGCACTGAAGCTTTCTTT. Variable domain in full (rest from reference TRBV7-2 and TRBJ1-1): GAGVSQSPSNKVTEKGKDVELRCDPISGHTALYWYRQSLGQGLEFLIYFQGNSAPDKSGLPSDRFSAERTGGSVSTLTIQRTQQEDSAVYLCASRMQGTEAFFGQGTRLTVV.

This clone has only a few counts. V is TRBV28 and J is TRBJ1-5; D remains ambiguous. V gave up 7 bases and J gave up 4 bases, with 17 bases separating them. The CDR3 length is 15 residues. Germline V gene data show CDR1 as MDHEN and CDR2 as SYDVKM. The DNA for the CDR3 is TGTGCCAGCATTCCGGGTCCCCGCATTAATCAGCCCCAGCATTTT. It translates to CASIPGPRINQPQHF.

V usage is TRBV6-6 and J usage is TRBJ2-7; D might be TRBD1 (6 bases). The CDR3 is made up of 12 amino acids. Trimming left V 8 bases short and J 4 bases short, with 12 bases between. The germline CDR1 and CDR2 sequences are MNHNY and SVGAGI (reference sequence). CDR3 sequence: CASSPQGYEQYF. In DNA form, the CDR3 reads TGTGCCAGCTCCCCCCAGGGGTACGAGCAGTACTTC.

The chain recombines TRBV12-5 with TRBJ1-5; the match to TRBD1 covers 7 bases. CDR1 LGHNT and CDR2 FRNRAP come from the germline V gene. The V and J ends lost 0 bases and 7 bases, in that order; junction bases with no gene match: 9. The CDR3 consists of 16 residues. CDR3 in DNA: TGTGCTAGTGGTTTGGTAGGGGGGACAGTTGACCAGCCCCAGCATTTT. Protein: CASGLVGGTVDQPQHF.

This chain uses TRBV14 with TRBJ1-1, with D unclear. Germline CDR1 SGHDN, CDR2 FVKESK. Trimming pared 2 bases from V and 1 base from J, leaving 11 bases between. This CDR3 has 15 residues. This CDR3 reads CASSQNPGWNTEAFF. The CDR3 DNA sequence: TGTGCCAGCAGCCAAAATCCAGGCTGGAACACTGAAGCTTTCTTT.